Described below is a single T cell receptor beta chain sequence and its context. Its antigen is as yet unknown. These data are taken from a study of T cell clones after liver transplantation. Across the study: Immunosuppression withdrawal was tried within 2 years after liver transplantation in this trial. Samples came pre-transplant, pre-randomization before withdrawal, and post-randomization after withdrawal ended.

Only in-frame clones appear in the TCRdb table, and some are missing; sequencing was by immunoSEQ multiplex PCR. The data hold roughly 19,000 clones, with 75% to 80% observed a single time. V was trimmed by 7 bases and J by 4 bases, leaving 18 bases between them. The CDR3 has 15 residues. Germline CDR1 is SEHNR and CDR2 is FQNEAQ (reference sequence). Study conclusions and caveats: In 5 of 8 subjects, circulating graft-donor-reactive CD4 TCRbeta sequences fell significantly after transplant.

The chain has TRBV7-9 and TRBJ2-3; either TRBD1 or TRBD2 may fit D (5 bases each). Sequences were derived from CD8+ T cells from blood, sampled around 54 months after liver transplant. The sequence was obtained from a human patient who received a liver transplant. Part of the T cell pool may stem from the graft donor. The CDR3, as DNA: TGTGCCAGCACCCGCCCAGTCGGGGACGCAGATACGCAGTATTTT. It is translated as CASTRPVGDADTQYF.